The 19 T cell receptor beta chains below were found in one sample sequenced in a study of blood T cell repertoires in COVID-19. Libraries were prepared by immunoSEQ multiplex PCR; TCRdb keeps only in-frame clonotypes and omits some of them. Of some 35,000 clones listed, over 80% were seen once; the top ten hold around 15%. Sequenced material: peripheral blood. These receptors came from a man aged 55 to 69 with active COVID-19.

This clone has only one observation. The V gene is TRBV6-5, the J gene TRBJ1-5; D perhaps matches TRBD1 (5 bases). CDR1 is MNHEY, CDR2 SVGAGI, per germline. The germline V and J ends were trimmed by 5 bases and 4 bases, with 12 bases remaining between them. The CDR3 consists of 14 residues. The CDR3 sequence: CASSPRQRNQPQHF. CDR3 in DNA: TGTGCCAGCAGTCCTCGACAGAGAAATCAGCCCCAGCATTTT.

The count of this clone is one. The V gene is TRBV6-5, the J gene TRBJ1-2; TRBD1 is a possible D gene (5 bases). This CDR3 spans 14 amino acids. Between the trimmed V and J ends, which lost 7 bases and 8 bases, there was a span of 20 bases. Germline V CDR1 and CDR2: MNHEY, SVGAGI. The CDR3 DNA follows: TGTGCCAGCACCCCCCTTGGGGCTCTCTGGGGCTACACCTTC. This gives the protein CASTPLGALWGYTF.

In regard to this clone: The same CDR3 arises from other DNA sequences in this sample as well. The chain links TRBV5-1 to TRBJ2-4, with D possibly TRBD2 on 5 matching bases. V was cut by 2 bases and J by 7 bases, with 13 bases left in between. From germline, CDR1 is SGHRS and CDR2 YFSETQ. The CDR3 is 14 amino acids. CDR3 sequence: CASSLAASGNIQYF. The CDR3 DNA sequence: TGCGCCAGCAGCTTAGCGGCGTCTGGGAACATTCAGTACTTC.

The chain employs TRBV19 and TRBJ1-2, with a tentative D call TRBD1 (6 bases). Germline assignment: CDR1 LNHDA and CDR2 SQIVND (reference sequence). Trimming pared 2 bases from V and 2 bases from J, leaving 6 bases between. There are 13 residues in the CDR3. The CDR3 spells CASSITGNYGYTF. The CDR3 DNA sequence: TGTGCCAGTAGTATAACAGGGAACTATGGCTACACCTTC.

V and J are TRBV6-6 and TRBJ2-2; 7 positions agree with TRBD1. In germline, CDR1 is MNHNY, CDR2 SVGAGI (reference sequence). The CDR3 contains 15 residues. The V gene end was trimmed by 6 bases and the J gene end by 0 bases; junction bases not matched to a gene: 4. The CDR3 sequence is CASSRDSTNTGELFF. For the CDR3, the DNA is TGTGCCAGCAGCAGGGACAGCACGAACACCGGGGAGCTGTTTTTT.

V usage is TRBV19 and J usage is TRBJ2-2; TRBD2 agrees at 11 bases. Germline CDR1 and CDR2: LNHDA and SQIVND (reference sequence). The CDR3 covers 16 residues. With V trimmed by 5 bases and J by 3 bases, 5 bases remained unmatched. The CDR3 protein is CASSPVAGGDTGELFF. The CDR3 DNA reads TGTGCCAGTAGTCCGGTAGCGGGAGGGGACACCGGGGAGCTGTTTTTT.

The sample holds a few counts of this clone. This chain links TRBV27 with TRBJ2-7; D is uncertain. From germline, CDR1 is MNHEY and CDR2 SMNVEV (reference sequence). The CDR3 runs 14 residues. The ends were cut back, 5 bases at V and 0 bases at J, with 11 bases in the middle. The CDR3 nucleotides read TGTGCCAGCAGTGCAGACTTGAGCTCCTACGAGCAGTACTTC. Amino acid sequence: CASSADLSSYEQYF.

J is TRBJ2-5 and V is TRBV6-5, with D possibly TRBD2 on 5 matching bases. The germline gives CDR1 MNHEY, CDR2 SVGAGI. The CDR3 totals 14 residues. The V gene lost 6 bases and the J gene lost 2 bases, with 13 bases spanning the gap. CDR3 DNA sequence: TGTGCCAGCAGCAGAAAAGCGGCGCAAGAGACCCAGTACTTC. Translating gives CASSRKAAQETQYF.

The chain couples TRBV5-6 to TRBJ2-1, with 9 bases that match TRBD1. Germline-derived CDR1 and CDR2 are SGHDT and YYEEEE. Trimming cost V 4 bases and J 6 bases; bases outside gene matches: 8. The length of the CDR3 is 15 residues. The DNA of the CDR3 is TGTGCCAGCAGCCCTAGGGACAGGGTCTTCAATGAGCAGTTCTTC. Translated, it gives CASSPRDRVFNEQFF.

The chain carries TRBV7-2 and TRBJ2-5; the D is unclear. Germline CDR1 reads SGHTA; CDR2 reads FQGNSA. The CDR3 sequence is 13 residues long. V was shortened by 2 bases and J by 2 bases, with 6 bases between the two germline ends. CDR3 coding DNA: TGTGCCAGCAGCTTAAACAGACAAGAGACCCAGTACTTC. As protein: CASSLNRQETQYF.

The chain has TRBV7-9 and TRBJ1-2; 8 bases are a match to TRBD1. This CDR3 comprises 14 residues. V was pared by 5 bases and J by 3 bases, with 5 bases of the junction left unmatched. Germline CDR1 reads SEHNR; CDR2 reads FQNEAQ (reference sequence). The DNA of the CDR3 is TGTGCCAGCAGCCCCGGACAGGGTTACTATGGCTACACCTTC. The encoded protein is CASSPGQGYYGYTF.

The chain is built from TRBV19 and TRBJ2-1; 9 bases match TRBD2. Germline trimming cut 8 bases from V and 3 bases from J; bases unmatched to any gene: 11. This CDR3 is built from 16 residues. Germline V gene lookup returns CDR1 LNHDA and CDR2 SQIVND (reference sequence). This CDR3 is CASGDSIAGVYNEQFF. CDR3 sequence (DNA): TGTGCCAGTGGGGATTCCATAGCGGGAGTCTACAATGAGCAGTTCTTC.

The chain joins TRBV10-1 to TRBJ2-2, with D uncertain. Germline V lookup: CDR1 WNHNN, CDR2 SYGVQD (reference sequence). The CDR3 has 14 residues. V dropped 10 bases and J dropped 0 bases, with 12 bases sitting between them. The DNA of the CDR3 is TGCGCCACCCAGAAGGCGGCGAACACCGGGGAGCTGTTTTTT. It encodes CATQKAANTGELFF.

The chain combines TRBV6-1 with TRBJ1-2; D remains ambiguous. This CDR3 contains 14 residues. Per the germline V gene, CDR1 is MNHNS and CDR2 is SASEGT. The V end lost 0 bases, the J end lost 4 bases, and 9 bases lay between the germline ends. The CDR3 DNA reads as TGTGCCAGCAGTGAAGCCCTAGCGTCCTATGGCTACACCTTC. It codes for CASSEALASYGYTF.

V is TRBV4-1 and J is TRBJ2-7, with 7 bases that match TRBD1. The CDR3 covers 14 residues. Germline V gene data show CDR1 as MGHRA and CDR2 as YSYEKL. J was trimmed by 3 bases and V by 1 base; bases with no gene match: 3. The CDR3 protein is CASSQGTGYYEQYF. CDR3 DNA sequence: TGCGCCAGCAGCCAAGGGACAGGCTACTACGAGCAGTACTTC.

The genes are TRBV11-2 and TRBJ2-3, with 13 bases identical to TRBD2. There are 17 residues in the CDR3. Trimming at V came to 9 bases and at J to 1 base, leaving 10 bases not matched to a gene. Germline V gene data show CDR1 as SGHAT and CDR2 as FQNNGV. Here the CDR3 reads CASVGLAGVRGTDTQYF. CDR3 in DNA: TGTGCCAGTGTTGGACTAGCGGGAGTCCGTGGCACAGATACGCAGTATTTT.

DNA for the CDR3: TGTGCCAGCAGTGAAGCCGGGGGGTCCTACAATGAGCAGTTCTTC. The encoded protein is CASSEAGGSYNEQFF. The J gene is TRBJ2-1, the V gene TRBV6-1; 7 bases align to TRBD2. Germline V lookup: CDR1 MNHNS, CDR2 SASEGT. Trimming removed 0 bases from V and 1 base from J; junction bases left unmatched: 0. This CDR3 is 15 amino acids long.

The CDR3 region is CASTMRNLNTEAFF. CDR3 DNA sequence: TGTGCCAGCACCATGAGAAATCTGAACACTGAAGCTTTCTTT. The V gene is TRBV7-9, the J gene TRBJ1-1, with unresolved D. V gave up 7 bases and J gave up 0 bases, with 12 bases separating them. Per germline, CDR1 SEHNR and CDR2 FQNEAQ (reference sequence). This CDR3 is built from 14 residues.

The chain recombines TRBV28 with TRBJ1-5; 7 bases map to TRBD1. This CDR3 is 17 amino acids long. The germline V gene encodes CDR1 MDHEN and CDR2 SYDVKM. Losses at the gene ends were 5 bases for V and 6 bases for J; bases not matched to a gene: 16. In DNA, the CDR3 is TGTGCCAGCAGTCCAAGTGGAGGGCAGGGGGTAAGTCAGCCCCAGCATTTT. Its translation is CASSPSGGQGVSQPQHF.